This T cell receptor (beta chain) was profiled in a study of identical twins. Regarding the study as a whole: Less excess twin sharing appeared in beta out-of-frame sequences. The study found excess low generation probability among twin-shared out-of-frame alpha sequences.

As concerns this clonotype: Its antigen is still unknown.

A single record per CDR3 protein comes from TCRdb applying MiXCR to the 5' RACE reads. The sample gives 700,000 to 950,000 distinct CDR3 sequences, roughly an eighth of which show up once; around 1.5% is in the top ten. The CDR3 spans 16 residues. V was cut by 0 bases and J by 4 bases, with 13 bases left in between. Germline CDR1 LNHNV, CDR2 YYDKDF (reference sequence). A further study also used this sample, focusing on yellow fever vaccine responses in identical twins.

The V and J genes are TRBV15 and TRBJ2-1, with D possibly being TRBD2 (6 bases). Sequencing used PBMCs. The TCR was taken from a woman aged 18 to 35 in good health. CDR3 loop: CATSRDMSGRYNEQFF. Written as DNA, the CDR3 is TGTGCCACCAGCAGAGATATGAGCGGGCGTTACAATGAGCAGTTCTTC.